A single sample gave rise to the 23 T cell receptor beta chains below, sequenced in a study of OX40 agonist ivuxolimab in advanced cancers. The table came from immunoSEQ multiplex PCR; TCRdb's copy has only in-frame clones and leaves some out. The table lists about 35,000 clones, about four fifths of them singletons. The sequences come from CD4+ or CD8+ T cells sorted from blood, collected in a trial of the OX40 agonist ivuxolimab. The source is an adult with an advanced solid tumor such as melanoma, head and neck, liver or kidney cancer.

The CDR3 DNA is TGTGCCAGCACCTGGTCCTGGCCCACCGGGGAGCAGTACTTC. This translates into CASTWSWPTGEQYF. The chain recombines TRBV5-5 with TRBJ2-5; a weak D match, TRBD2 (5 bases). In germline, CDR1 is SGHKS, CDR2 YYEKEE (reference sequence). V gave up 6 bases and J gave up 11 bases, with 23 bases separating them. The CDR3 totals 14 residues.

This chain connects TRBV7-3 to TRBJ2-1, with D tentatively TRBD2 (6 bases). V was pared by 2 bases and J by 4 bases, with 12 bases between. CDR1 is SGHTA, CDR2 FQGTGA, per germline. The CDR3 length is 15 residues. The CDR3 is CASSLYRGDYNEQFF. The CDR3 DNA reads as TGTGCCAGCAGCTTATACCGCGGGGATTACAATGAGCAGTTCTTC.

The genes are TRBV7-9 and TRBJ2-1, with TRBD2 matching 14 bases. The junction had 7 bases not matched to a gene; V was cut back by 5 bases and J by 4 bases. This CDR3 is 17 amino acids long. Germline V gene sequence: CDR1 SEHNR, CDR2 FQNEAQ (reference sequence). The chain's CDR3 is CASSGGTSGSGYNEQFF. The CDR3, as DNA: TGTGCCAGCAGCGGGGGGACTAGCGGGAGTGGTTACAATGAGCAGTTCTTC.

This rearrangement joins TRBV11-2 to TRBJ1-2; D uncertain. CDR3 length equals 16 residues. Germline V lookup: CDR1 SGHAT, CDR2 FQNNGV. Deletions cut 1 base from V and 0 bases from J, with 12 bases between. In DNA, the CDR3 is TGTGCCAGCAGCTTAGCCGCAGGACCTACTAACTATGGCTACACCTTC. This translates into CASSLAAGPTNYGYTF.

This chain links TRBV5-4 with TRBJ1-2, with TRBD1 matching over 7 bases. The CDR3 consists of 13 residues. Germline values: CDR1 SGHNT, CDR2 YYREEE (reference sequence). Trimming removed 4 bases from V and 9 bases from J; junction bases left unmatched: 9. The CDR3 loop reads CASSLGQARSYTF. The CDR3 DNA follows: TGTGCCAGCAGCCTTGGACAGGCCCGAAGCTACACCTTC.

The chain carries TRBV9 and TRBJ2-1; D tentatively reads TRBD1 or TRBD2 (6 bases each). The V end was cut by 4 bases, the J end by 7 bases, with 18 bases between. The CDR3 is 15 amino acids. Germline V gene lookup returns CDR1 SGDLS and CDR2 YYNGEE. CDR3 DNA: TGTGCCAGCAGCTTTCGACTAGAGGGGGTAAATGAGCAGTTCTTC. Translated: CASSFRLEGVNEQFF. Full variable domain (outside the CDR3, taken from reference TRBV9 and TRBJ2-1): DSGVTQTPKHLITATGQRVTLRCSPRSGDLSVYWYQQSLDQGLQFLIQYYNGEERAKGNILERFSAQQFPDLHSELNLSSLELGDSALYFCASSFRLEGVNEQFFGPGTRLTVL.

V and J are TRBV5-1 and TRBJ2-1; 11 bases are shared with TRBD2. Germline V gene lookup returns CDR1 SGHRS and CDR2 YFSETQ. The junction had 3 bases not matched to a gene; V was cut back by 4 bases and J by 3 bases. The CDR3 totals 15 residues. CDR3 nucleotides: TGCGCCAGCAGCCCTGGGACTAGCGGCTACAATGAGCAGTTCTTC. Protein product: CASSPGTSGYNEQFF. Supplemented by reference TRBV5-1 and TRBJ2-1, the full variable domain reads KAGVTQTPRYLIKTRGQQVTLSCSPISGHRSVSWYQQTPGQGLQFLFEYFSETQRNKGNFPGRFSGRQFSNSRSEMNVSTLELGDSALYLCASSPGTSGYNEQFFGPGTRLTVL.

This clone was counted between two and nine times. This chain links TRBV10-2 with TRBJ2-2, with D perhaps given as TRBD1 or TRBD2 (5 bases each). Per the germline V gene, CDR1 is WSHSY and CDR2 is SAAADI. V was pared by 6 bases and J by 5 bases, with 10 bases between. The CDR3 covers 13 residues. The CDR3 bases are TGCGCCAGCAGCCCTTGGGGGACCGGGGAGCTGTTTTTT. It specifies CASSPWGTGELFF.

The chain combines TRBV4-3 with TRBJ2-3; D not resolved. CDR1 is LGHNA and CDR2 is YSLEER in the germline V gene. The CDR3 sequence is 16 residues long. V shed 0 bases and J shed 0 bases, with 10 bases lying between them. The CDR3 reads CASSQDPAASTDTQYF. CDR3 DNA: TGCGCCAGCAGCCAAGATCCGGCAGCTAGCACAGATACGCAGTATTTT.

This clone was seen a single time. The J gene is TRBJ1-4, the V gene TRBV7-9; TRBD1 might be the D (5 bases). Germline CDR1 is SEHNR and CDR2 is FQNEAQ (reference sequence). V was trimmed by 5 bases and J by 4 bases, leaving 14 bases between them. This CDR3 is built from 15 residues. DNA of the CDR3: TGTGCCAGCAGCGGGGCGGAGGGAATTAATGAAAAACTGTTTTTT. The encoded protein is CASSGAEGINEKLFF.

The sample holds one count of this clone. In nucleotides, the CDR3 is TGTGCCAGCAGTTGGAGCGGGAGTCACTACGAGCAGTACTTC. It yields the protein CASSWSGSHYEQYF. The chain combines TRBV28 with TRBJ2-7; TRBD2 matches 8 bases. V dropped 4 bases and J dropped 3; count of bases not matched to a gene: 5. Germline CDR1 MDHEN, CDR2 SYDVKM. This CDR3 has 14 amino acids.

The chain links TRBV6-1 to TRBJ1-2; TRBD1 matches at 7 bases. Trimming cost V 2 bases and J 0 bases; bases outside gene matches: 9. There are 17 residues in the CDR3. CDR1 is MNHNS and CDR2 is SASEGT in the germline V gene. DNA for the CDR3: TGTGCCAGCAGTGAACATTGGGGACAGAGAGCTAACTATGGCTACACCTTC. Encoded protein: CASSEHWGQRANYGYTF.

This chain links TRBV6-6 with TRBJ1-2; D gene ambiguous. Trimming took 2 bases from V and 4 from J, leaving 14 bases between them. The CDR3 is made up of 15 amino acids. Germline assignment: CDR1 MNHNY and CDR2 SVGAGI (reference sequence). For the CDR3, the DNA is TGTGCCAGCAGTTACGAGGTCCCGTTGAGCTATGGCTACACCTTC. This codes for CASSYEVPLSYGYTF.

The chain carries TRBV6-1 and TRBJ1-3; a weak D match, TRBD1 (5 bases). Germline CDR1 is MNHNS and CDR2 is SASEGT. Trimming cost V 4 bases and J 4 bases, with 11 bases left between them. The CDR3 length is 14 residues. The CDR3 nucleotides read TGTGCCAGCAGTGGGCCAGGGAAAGGAAACACCATATATTTT. This codes for CASSGPGKGNTIYF.

V gene TRBV4-3 combines with J gene TRBJ2-3, with TRBD2 matching 7 bases. V lost 4 bases, J lost 1 base, and 5 bases stayed unmatched. CDR1 and CDR2 (germline): LGHNA, YSLEER. The CDR3 has 15 residues. The CDR3, as DNA: TGCGCCAGCAGCCCGGGAGGTGGAGGCACAGATACGCAGTATTTT. As protein: CASSPGGGGTDTQYF.

The chain employs TRBV7-7 and TRBJ2-1; 8 bases fit TRBD1. With V trimmed by 5 bases and J by 3 bases, 6 bases remained unmatched. CDR3 length: 15 amino acids. Per the germline V gene, CDR1 is SSHAT and CDR2 is FNYEAQ (reference sequence). The CDR3: CASSPGQDLYNEQFF. The CDR3 bases are TGTGCCAGCAGCCCGGGACAGGACCTCTACAATGAGCAGTTCTTC. Looking up the rest from reference TRBV7-7 and TRBJ2-1 gives the full variable domain: GAGVSQSPRYKVTKRGQDVTLRCDPISSHATLYWYQQALGQGPEFLTYFNYEAQPDKSGLPSDRFSAERPEGSISTLTIQRTEQRDSAMYRCASSPGQDLYNEQFFGPGTRLTVL.

The J gene is TRBJ2-2, the V gene TRBV5-1; 13 nucleotides match TRBD2. The CDR3 is made up of 16 amino acids. With V trimmed by 4 bases and J by 7 bases, 7 bases remained unmatched. Germline lookup yields CDR1 SGHRS and CDR2 YFSETQ. The CDR3: CASSRGLAGAGGELFF. The CDR3 region has the DNA TGCGCCAGCAGCCGAGGACTAGCGGGAGCTGGCGGGGAGCTGTTTTTT.

The chain joins TRBV6-6 to TRBJ2-3; D might be TRBD1 or TRBD2, each matching 5 bases. Germline loops: CDR1 MNHNY, CDR2 SVGAGI (reference sequence). This CDR3 contains 14 residues. The V end was cut by 4 bases, the J end by 3 bases, with 11 bases between. The CDR3 sequence: CASSSGTSTDTQYF. CDR3 nucleotide sequence: TGTGCCAGCAGTTCCGGGACCTCGACAGATACGCAGTATTTT.

This clone was counted many times. The sample carries other DNA sequences with the same CDR3. This chain connects TRBV28 to TRBJ2-1; D is uncertain. The CDR3 is 11 residues long. V was shortened by 2 bases and J by 6 bases, with 2 bases between the two germline ends. Germline V CDR1 and CDR2: MDHEN, SYDVKM. CDR3 nucleotides: TGTGCCAGCAGTTTAGTCAATGAGCAGTTCTTC. It codes for CASSLVNEQFF.

This CDR3 reads CASSQGPNEQFF. As DNA, the CDR3 is TGTGCCAGCAGTCAGGGTCCCAATGAGCAGTTCTTC. The rearrangement joins TRBV27 to TRBJ2-1, with D perhaps matching TRBD1 (5 bases). V dropped 5 bases and J dropped 6 bases, with 8 bases sitting between them. CDR1 is MNHEY, CDR2 SMNVEV, per germline (reference sequence). This CDR3 is built from 12 residues.

The genes are TRBV28 and TRBJ2-2, with 7 bases fitting TRBD1. CDR3 length: 15 residues. The V gene end was trimmed by 3 bases and the J gene end by 4 bases; junction bases not matched to a gene: 5. Germline assignment: CDR1 MDHEN and CDR2 SYDVKM. The CDR3 sequence: CASSFRQGVTGELFF. The CDR3 bases are TGTGCCAGCAGTTTCCGTCAGGGGGTCACCGGGGAGCTGTTTTTT. The whole variable domain, filled in from reference TRBV28 and TRBJ2-2, reads DVKVTQSSRYLVKRTGEKVFLECVQDMDHENMFWYRQDPGLGLRLIYFSYDVKMKEKGDIPEGYSVSREKKERFSLILESASTNQTSMYLCASSFRQGVTGELFFGEGSRLTVL.

The chain employs TRBV5-6 and TRBJ2-5; TRBD1 matches at 9 bases. V was pared by 0 bases and J by 7 bases, with 13 bases of the junction left unmatched. Germline CDR1 reads SGHDT; CDR2 reads YYEEEE. This CDR3 has 17 amino acids. Here the CDR3 DNA reads TGTGCCAGCAGCTTGGCAGGGGACAGGGAATCTCGAGGGACCCAGTACTTC. Its translation: CASSLAGDRESRGTQYF.

The J gene is TRBJ2-7, the V gene TRBV13, with a weak D call TRBD1 (5 bases). The CDR3 extends over 14 amino acids. The V and J ends lost 2 bases and 0 bases respectively, with 8 bases between them. Germline CDR1 PRHDT, CDR2 FYEKMQ (reference sequence). In DNA, the CDR3 is TGTGCCAGCAGCTTACAGGGTGCCTCCTACGAGCAGTACTTC. This encodes CASSLQGASYEQYF.